A selection of T cell receptor beta chains follows, all from one sample in a study of cytomegalovirus exposure and HLA in healthy donors. Only in-frame clones appear in the TCRdb table, and some are missing; sequencing was by immunoSEQ multiplex PCR. The table shows roughly 250,000 clones, with about 90% occurring only once. Material: PBMCs. These TCRs come from a woman between 25 and 40 years old in good health and CMV-seropositive. The CDR3 runs from the conserved cysteine through the conserved F or W. A D gene is named only where the DNA matches it firmly. Rows give clone size only sometimes, using once, few, many, or a class for an expanded clone.

cdr3_aa: CASSQGYTEAFF
cdr3_nt: TGTGCCAGCAGTCAGGGGTACACTGAAGCTTTCTTT
d_call: -
j_call: TRBJ1-1
v_call: TRBV6-1
clone_size: -

cdr3_aa: CASSLSEGAGGTEAFF
cdr3_nt: TGTGCCAGCAGTTTATCTGAGGGGGCGGGTGGGACTGAAGCTTTCTTT
d_call: TRBD1
j_call: TRBJ1-1
v_call: TRBV28
clone_size: once

cdr3_aa: CASSQGQGVRNIQYF
cdr3_nt: TGTGCCAGCAGCCAAGGACAGGGGGTTAGAAACATTCAGTACTTC
d_call: TRBD1
j_call: TRBJ2-4
v_call: TRBV5-6
clone_size: -

cdr3_aa: CASSRGLAGGEEQYF
cdr3_nt: TGTGCCAGCAGCCGGGGGCTAGCGGGAGGTGAGGAGCAGTACTTC
d_call: TRBD2
j_call: TRBJ2-7
v_call: TRBV5-4
clone_size: -

cdr3_aa: CASSIELAVDSYEQYF
cdr3_nt: TGTGCCAGTAGTATAGAACTAGCGGTGGACTCCTACGAGCAGTACTTC
d_call: TRBD2
j_call: TRBJ2-7
v_call: TRBV19
clone_size: -

cdr3_aa: CASSLDPGTWTYEQYF
cdr3_nt: TGCGCCAGCAGCTTGGATCCCGGGACATGGACCTACGAGCAGTACTTC
d_call: -
j_call: TRBJ2-7
v_call: TRBV5-1
clone_size: -

cdr3_aa: CAIRRSTLSYEQYF
cdr3_nt: TGTGCCATCCGGCGGTCTACCCTCTCCTACGAGCAGTACTTC
d_call: -
j_call: TRBJ2-7
v_call: TRBV10-3
clone_size: -

cdr3_aa: CAISEGQGYQPQHF
cdr3_nt: TGTGCCATCAGTGAGGGACAGGGATATCAGCCCCAGCATTTT
d_call: TRBD1
j_call: TRBJ1-5
v_call: TRBV10-3
clone_size: -

cdr3_aa: CASIQDRGALEQYF
cdr3_nt: TGTGCCAGCATTCAGGACAGGGGTGCTCTCGAGCAGTACTTC
d_call: TRBD1
j_call: TRBJ2-7
v_call: TRBV6-5
clone_size: -

cdr3_aa: CASSLETGSGNTIYF
cdr3_nt: TGCGCCAGCAGCTTGGAAACAGGATCTGGAAACACCATATATTTT
d_call: -
j_call: TRBJ1-3
v_call: TRBV5-1
clone_size: once

cdr3_aa: CASSQRGDTQYF
cdr3_nt: TGTGCCAGCAGCCAACGGGGGGATACGCAGTATTTT
d_call: -
j_call: TRBJ2-3
v_call: TRBV4-2
clone_size: few

cdr3_aa: CAIPAGRGNTDTQYF
cdr3_nt: TGTGCCATCCCGGCGGGGCGAGGGAACACAGATACGCAGTATTTT
d_call: -
j_call: TRBJ2-3
v_call: TRBV5-4
clone_size: -

cdr3_aa: CASSFAAGGRSEQFF
cdr3_nt: TGTGCCAGCAGTTTCGCGGCGGGAGGGCGATCTGAGCAGTTCTTC
d_call: TRBD2
j_call: TRBJ2-1
v_call: TRBV27
clone_size: once

cdr3_aa: CASLIGLAGVDEQFF
cdr3_nt: TGTGCCAGCTTAATCGGACTAGCGGGAGTGGATGAGCAGTTCTTC
d_call: TRBD2
j_call: TRBJ2-1
v_call: TRBV6-6
clone_size: -

cdr3_aa: CASSPSGSVYEQYF
cdr3_nt: TGTGCCAGCAGCCCTAGCGGGAGTGTCTACGAGCAGTACTTC
d_call: TRBD2
j_call: TRBJ2-7
v_call: TRBV27
clone_size: -

cdr3_aa: CASSLGSGQETQYF
cdr3_nt: TGCGCCAGCAGCTTGGGGAGCGGCCAAGAGACCCAGTACTTC
d_call: -
j_call: TRBJ2-5
v_call: TRBV5-1
clone_size: -

cdr3_aa: CSVAYSGNQPQHF
cdr3_nt: TGCAGCGTTGCTTATAGCGGCAATCAGCCCCAGCATTTT
d_call: -
j_call: TRBJ1-5
v_call: TRBV29-1
clone_size: few

cdr3_aa: CASSRLYYEQYF
cdr3_nt: TGTGCCAGCAGTCGCCTCTACTACGAGCAGTACTTC
d_call: -
j_call: TRBJ2-7
v_call: TRBV28
clone_size: -

cdr3_aa: CASSLITSYEQYF
cdr3_nt: TGTGCCAGCAGCTTAATAACTTCATACGAGCAGTACTTC
d_call: -
j_call: TRBJ2-7
v_call: TRBV7-9
clone_size: -

cdr3_aa: CASSQSGLRNEQFF
cdr3_nt: TGTGCCAGCTCACAATCGGGATTAAGGAATGAGCAGTTCTTC
d_call: -
j_call: TRBJ2-1
v_call: TRBV18
clone_size: -

cdr3_aa: CASSPGTGRYEQYF
cdr3_nt: TGCGCCAGCAGCCCCGGGACAGGACGCTACGAGCAGTACTTC
d_call: TRBD1
j_call: TRBJ2-7
v_call: TRBV5-1
clone_size: -

cdr3_aa: CASSVSGSVNEQFF
cdr3_nt: TGTGCCAGCAGCGTTAGCGGGAGCGTCAATGAGCAGTTCTTC
d_call: TRBD2
j_call: TRBJ2-1
v_call: TRBV11-3
clone_size: -

cdr3_aa: CASSIGIRAGIQYF
cdr3_nt: TGTGCCAGCAGCATAGGGATAAGGGCGGGCATTCAGTACTTC
d_call: -
j_call: TRBJ2-4
v_call: TRBV5-6
clone_size: -

cdr3_aa: CASKEPGVSRETQYF
cdr3_nt: TGTGCCAGCAAAGAACCGGGAGTGAGCCGAGAGACCCAGTACTTC
d_call: -
j_call: TRBJ2-5
v_call: TRBV28
clone_size: -

cdr3_aa: CASSPWEFGSYGYTF
cdr3_nt: TGTGCCAGCAGTCCGTGGGAGTTCGGCTCCTATGGCTACACCTTC
d_call: -
j_call: TRBJ1-2
v_call: TRBV28
clone_size: -

cdr3_aa: CASSPWTGYTGELFF
cdr3_nt: TGTGCCAGCAGTCCTTGGACAGGGTACACCGGGGAGCTGTTTTTT
d_call: TRBD1
j_call: TRBJ2-2
v_call: TRBV27
clone_size: -

cdr3_aa: CASSPTGSFDEKLFF
cdr3_nt: TGTGCCAGCTCACCAACGGGATCCTTCGATGAAAAACTGTTTTTT
d_call: -
j_call: TRBJ1-4
v_call: TRBV18
clone_size: -

cdr3_aa: CASSSDSSNQPQHF
cdr3_nt: TGTGCCAGCAGCTCGGACAGCTCCAATCAGCCCCAGCATTTT
d_call: -
j_call: TRBJ1-5
v_call: TRBV7-9
clone_size: -

cdr3_aa: CASSPNGYGYTF
cdr3_nt: TGTGCCAGCAGCCCAAACGGTTATGGCTACACCTTC
d_call: -
j_call: TRBJ1-2
v_call: TRBV7-3
clone_size: -

cdr3_aa: CASSPRTGLAGAIEQFF
cdr3_nt: TGTGCCAGCTCACCACGCACGGGACTAGCGGGAGCAATAGAGCAGTTCTTC
d_call: TRBD2
j_call: TRBJ2-1
v_call: TRBV18
clone_size: once

cdr3_aa: CASSLSGGAGEQYF
cdr3_nt: TGTGCCAGCAGTTTATCAGGGGGCGCGGGGGAGCAGTACTTC
d_call: TRBD1
j_call: TRBJ2-7
v_call: TRBV28
clone_size: -